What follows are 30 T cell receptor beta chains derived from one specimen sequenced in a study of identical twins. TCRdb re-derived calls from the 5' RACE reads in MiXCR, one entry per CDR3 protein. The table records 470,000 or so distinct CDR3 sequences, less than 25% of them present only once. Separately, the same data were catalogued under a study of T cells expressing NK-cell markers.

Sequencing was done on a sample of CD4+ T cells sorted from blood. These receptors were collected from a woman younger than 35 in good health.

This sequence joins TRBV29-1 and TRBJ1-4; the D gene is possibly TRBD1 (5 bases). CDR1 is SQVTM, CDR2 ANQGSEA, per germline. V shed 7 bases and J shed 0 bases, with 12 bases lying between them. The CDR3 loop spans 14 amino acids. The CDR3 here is CSATDTATNEKLFF. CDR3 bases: TGCAGCGCTACGGACACAGCAACTAATGAAAAACTGTTTTTT.

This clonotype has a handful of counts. CDR3 bases: TGTGCCAGCAGCCCCCTAGCGGGAGCGGATACGCAGTATTTT. Protein sequence: CASSPLAGADTQYF. The chain employs TRBV12-3 or TRBV12-4 and TRBJ2-3, with 10 bases matching TRBD2. The J segment lost 6 bases and the V segment lost 6 bases, leaving 6 bases of the junction unmatched. This CDR3 region has 14 residues.

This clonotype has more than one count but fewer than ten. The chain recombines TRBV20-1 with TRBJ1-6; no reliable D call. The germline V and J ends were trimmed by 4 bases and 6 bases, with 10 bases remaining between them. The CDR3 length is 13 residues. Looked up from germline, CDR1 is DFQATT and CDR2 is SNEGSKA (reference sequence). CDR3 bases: TGCAGTGCTATGGGTGGCAGTAATTCACCCCTCCACTTT. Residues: CSAMGGSNSPLHF.

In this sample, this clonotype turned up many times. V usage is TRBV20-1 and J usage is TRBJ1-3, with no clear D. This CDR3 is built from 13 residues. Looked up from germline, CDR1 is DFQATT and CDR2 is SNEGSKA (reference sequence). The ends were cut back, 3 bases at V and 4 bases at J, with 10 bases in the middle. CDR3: CSARTSDGNTIYF. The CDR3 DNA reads TGCAGTGCTAGGACTTCGGACGGAAACACCATATATTTT.

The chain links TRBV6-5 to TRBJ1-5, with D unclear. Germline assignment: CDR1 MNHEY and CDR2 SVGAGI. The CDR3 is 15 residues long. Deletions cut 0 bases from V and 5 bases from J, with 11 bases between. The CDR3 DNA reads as TGTGCCAGCAGTTACTCGATGCGGTCGGATCAGCCCCAGCATTTT. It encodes CASSYSMRSDQPQHF.

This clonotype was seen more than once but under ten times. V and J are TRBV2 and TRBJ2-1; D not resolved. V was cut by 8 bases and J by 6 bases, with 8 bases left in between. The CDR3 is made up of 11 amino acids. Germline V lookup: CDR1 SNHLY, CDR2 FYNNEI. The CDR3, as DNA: TGTGCCAGCTTATTTTCCAATGAGCAGTTCTTC. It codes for CASLFSNEQFF.

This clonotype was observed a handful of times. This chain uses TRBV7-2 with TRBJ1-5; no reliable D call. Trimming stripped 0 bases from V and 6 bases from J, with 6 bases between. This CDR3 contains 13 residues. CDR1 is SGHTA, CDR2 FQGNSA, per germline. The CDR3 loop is CASSLASPQPQHF. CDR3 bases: TGTGCCAGCAGCTTAGCCTCTCCTCAGCCCCAGCATTTT.

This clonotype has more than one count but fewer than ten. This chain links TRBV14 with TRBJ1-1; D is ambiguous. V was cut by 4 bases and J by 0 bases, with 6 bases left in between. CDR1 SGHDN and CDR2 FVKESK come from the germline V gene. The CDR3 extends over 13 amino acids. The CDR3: CASSRSMNTEAFF. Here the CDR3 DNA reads TGTGCCAGCAGCCGATCAATGAACACTGAAGCTTTCTTT.

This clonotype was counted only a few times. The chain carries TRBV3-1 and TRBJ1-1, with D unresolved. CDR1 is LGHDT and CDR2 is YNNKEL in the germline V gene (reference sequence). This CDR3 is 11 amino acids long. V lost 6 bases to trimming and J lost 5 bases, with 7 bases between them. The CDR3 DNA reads TGTGCCAGCAGACAGTCTACTGAAGCTTTCTTT. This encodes CASRQSTEAFF. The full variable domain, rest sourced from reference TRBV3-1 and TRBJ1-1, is DTAVSQTPKYLVTQMGNDKSIKCEQNLGHDTMYWYKQDSKKFLKIMFSYNNKELIINETVPNRFSPKSPDKAHLNLHINSLELGDSAVYFCASRQSTEAFFGQGTRLTVV.

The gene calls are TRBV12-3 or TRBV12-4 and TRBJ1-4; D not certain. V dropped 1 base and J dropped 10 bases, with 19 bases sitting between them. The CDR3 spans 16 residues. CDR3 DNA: TGTGCCAGCAGTTTAGGGTCCGGCGGAAATACCGGAAAACTGTTTTTT. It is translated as CASSLGSGGNTGKLFF.

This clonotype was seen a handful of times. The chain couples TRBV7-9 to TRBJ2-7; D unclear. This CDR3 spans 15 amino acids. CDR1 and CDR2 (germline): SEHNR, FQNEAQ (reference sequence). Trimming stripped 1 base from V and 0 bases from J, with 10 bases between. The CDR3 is CASSLGTVSSYEQYF. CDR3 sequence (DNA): TGTGCCAGCAGCTTAGGGACGGTAAGCTCCTACGAGCAGTACTTC.

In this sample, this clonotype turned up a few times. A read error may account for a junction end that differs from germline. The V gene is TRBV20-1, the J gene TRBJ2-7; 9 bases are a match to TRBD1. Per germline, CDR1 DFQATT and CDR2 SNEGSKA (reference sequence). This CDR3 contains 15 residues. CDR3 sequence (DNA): TGCAGTGCTAGATCTAACAGGGGGCTAAATTTCCGGCCCTCGTTC. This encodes CSARSNRGLNFRPSF.

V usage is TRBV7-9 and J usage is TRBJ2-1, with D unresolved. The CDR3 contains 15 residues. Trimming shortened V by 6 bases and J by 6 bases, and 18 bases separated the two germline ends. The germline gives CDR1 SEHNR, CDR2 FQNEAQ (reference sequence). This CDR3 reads CASSSTTMGPNEQFF. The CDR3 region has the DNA TGTGCCAGCAGTTCTACTACCATGGGCCCCAATGAGCAGTTCTTC.

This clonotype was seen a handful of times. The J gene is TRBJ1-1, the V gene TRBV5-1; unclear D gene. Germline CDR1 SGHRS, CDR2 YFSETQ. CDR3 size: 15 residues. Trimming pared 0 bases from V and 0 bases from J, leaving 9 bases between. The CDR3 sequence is CASSLAAGLNTEAFF. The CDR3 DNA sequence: TGCGCCAGCAGCTTGGCAGCAGGTCTGAACACTGAAGCTTTCTTT.

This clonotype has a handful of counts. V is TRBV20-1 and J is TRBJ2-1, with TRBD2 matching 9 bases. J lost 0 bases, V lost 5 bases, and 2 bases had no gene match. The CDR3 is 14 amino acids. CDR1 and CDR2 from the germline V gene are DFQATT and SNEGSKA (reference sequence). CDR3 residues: CSAYSGSSYNEQFF. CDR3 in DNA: TGCAGTGCTTATAGCGGGAGCTCCTACAATGAGCAGTTCTTC.

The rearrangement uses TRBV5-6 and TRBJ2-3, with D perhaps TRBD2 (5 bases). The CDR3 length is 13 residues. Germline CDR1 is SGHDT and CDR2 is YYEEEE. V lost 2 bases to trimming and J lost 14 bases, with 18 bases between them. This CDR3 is CASSFTPQDFLYF. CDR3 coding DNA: TGTGCCAGCAGCTTCACCCCCCAGGACTTCCTGTATTTT.

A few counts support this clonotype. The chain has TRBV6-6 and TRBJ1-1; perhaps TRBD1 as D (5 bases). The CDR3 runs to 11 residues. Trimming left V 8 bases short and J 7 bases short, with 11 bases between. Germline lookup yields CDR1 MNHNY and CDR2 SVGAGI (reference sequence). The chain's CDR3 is CASEGRIEAFF. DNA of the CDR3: TGTGCCAGCGAGGGGAGGATTGAAGCTTTCTTT.

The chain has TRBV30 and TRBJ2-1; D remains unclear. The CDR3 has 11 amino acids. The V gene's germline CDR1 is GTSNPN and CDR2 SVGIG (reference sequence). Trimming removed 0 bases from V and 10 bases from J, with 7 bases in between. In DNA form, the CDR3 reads TGTGCCTGGAGTGTGGGTGGGGAGCAGTTCTTC. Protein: CAWSVGGEQFF.

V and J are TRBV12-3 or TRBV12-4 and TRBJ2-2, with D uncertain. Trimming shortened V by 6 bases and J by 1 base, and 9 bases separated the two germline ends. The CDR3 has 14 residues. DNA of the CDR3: TGTGCCAGCAGACTTAAACGGAACACCGGGGAGCTGTTTTTT. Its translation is CASRLKRNTGELFF.

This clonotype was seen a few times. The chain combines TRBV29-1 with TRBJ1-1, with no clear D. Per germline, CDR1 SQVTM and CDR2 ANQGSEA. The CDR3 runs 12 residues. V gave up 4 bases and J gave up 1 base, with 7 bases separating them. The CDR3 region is CSVARPNTEAFF. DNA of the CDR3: TGCAGCGTTGCGCGGCCGAACACTGAAGCTTTCTTT.

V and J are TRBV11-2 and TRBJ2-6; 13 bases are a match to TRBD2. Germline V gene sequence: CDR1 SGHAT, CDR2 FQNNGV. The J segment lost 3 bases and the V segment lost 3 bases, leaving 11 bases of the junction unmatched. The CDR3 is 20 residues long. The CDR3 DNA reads TGTGCCAGCAGCTTCATCCCCGGGACTAGCGGGATAGGTGGGGCCAACGTCCTGACTTTC. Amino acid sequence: CASSFIPGTSGIGGANVLTF.

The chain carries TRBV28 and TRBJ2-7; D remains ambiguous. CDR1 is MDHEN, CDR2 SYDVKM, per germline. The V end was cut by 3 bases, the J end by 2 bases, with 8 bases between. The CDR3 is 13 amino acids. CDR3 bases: TGTGCCAGCAGTTTGAGACTGGCCTACGAGCAGTACTTC. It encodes CASSLRLAYEQYF.

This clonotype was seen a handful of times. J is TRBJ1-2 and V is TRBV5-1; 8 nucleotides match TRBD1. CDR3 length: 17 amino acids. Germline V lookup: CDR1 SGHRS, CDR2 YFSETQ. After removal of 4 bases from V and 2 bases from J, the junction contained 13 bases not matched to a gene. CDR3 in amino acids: CASSPGGPGGVNYGYTF. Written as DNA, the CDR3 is TGCGCCAGCAGCCCTGGGGGGCCAGGGGGCGTCAACTATGGCTACACCTTC.

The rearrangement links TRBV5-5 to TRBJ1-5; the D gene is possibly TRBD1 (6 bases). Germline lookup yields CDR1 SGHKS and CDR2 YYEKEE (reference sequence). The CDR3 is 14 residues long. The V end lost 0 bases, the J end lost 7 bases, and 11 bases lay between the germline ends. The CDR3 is CASSLAPGAQPQHF. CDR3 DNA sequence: TGTGCCAGCAGCTTGGCGCCAGGGGCACAGCCCCAGCATTTT.

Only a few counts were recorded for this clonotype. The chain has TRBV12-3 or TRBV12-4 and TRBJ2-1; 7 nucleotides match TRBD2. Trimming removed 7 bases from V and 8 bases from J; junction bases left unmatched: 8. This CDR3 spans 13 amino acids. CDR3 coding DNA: TGTGCCAGCACCGTACAGCGGGGCCATGAGCAGTTCTTC. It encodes CASTVQRGHEQFF.

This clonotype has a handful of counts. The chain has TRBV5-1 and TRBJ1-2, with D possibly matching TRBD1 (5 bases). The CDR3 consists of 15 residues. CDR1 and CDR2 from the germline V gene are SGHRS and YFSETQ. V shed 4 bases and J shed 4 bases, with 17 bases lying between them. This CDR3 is CASSPQAGASYGYTF. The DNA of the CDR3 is TGCGCCAGCAGCCCCCAGGCTGGGGCGAGCTATGGCTACACCTTC.

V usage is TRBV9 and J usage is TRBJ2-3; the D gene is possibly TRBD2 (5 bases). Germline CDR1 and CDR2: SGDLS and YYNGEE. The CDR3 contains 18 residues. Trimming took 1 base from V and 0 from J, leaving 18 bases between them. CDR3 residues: CASSVIDGVSYSTDTQYF. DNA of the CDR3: TGTGCCAGCAGCGTAATAGACGGGGTTAGCTATAGCACAGATACGCAGTATTTT.

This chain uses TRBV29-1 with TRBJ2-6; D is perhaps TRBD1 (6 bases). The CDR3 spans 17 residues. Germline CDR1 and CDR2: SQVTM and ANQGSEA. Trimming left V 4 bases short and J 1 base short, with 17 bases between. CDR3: CSVVVVQGVSGANVLTF. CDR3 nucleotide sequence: TGCAGCGTTGTAGTAGTACAGGGTGTTTCTGGGGCCAACGTCCTGACTTTC.

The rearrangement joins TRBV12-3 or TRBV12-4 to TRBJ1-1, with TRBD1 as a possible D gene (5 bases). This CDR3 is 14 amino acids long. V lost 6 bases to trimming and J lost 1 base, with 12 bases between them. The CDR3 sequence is CASSQQETNTEAFF. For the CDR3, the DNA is TGTGCCAGCAGCCAACAGGAGACGAACACTGAAGCTTTCTTT.

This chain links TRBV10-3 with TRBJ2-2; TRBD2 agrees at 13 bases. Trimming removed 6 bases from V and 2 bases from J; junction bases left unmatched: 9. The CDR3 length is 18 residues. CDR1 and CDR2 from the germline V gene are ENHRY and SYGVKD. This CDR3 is CAIRAGLAGAVNTGELFF. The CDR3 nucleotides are TGTGCCATCAGGGCTGGACTAGCGGGAGCCGTAAACACCGGGGAGCTGTTTTTT.